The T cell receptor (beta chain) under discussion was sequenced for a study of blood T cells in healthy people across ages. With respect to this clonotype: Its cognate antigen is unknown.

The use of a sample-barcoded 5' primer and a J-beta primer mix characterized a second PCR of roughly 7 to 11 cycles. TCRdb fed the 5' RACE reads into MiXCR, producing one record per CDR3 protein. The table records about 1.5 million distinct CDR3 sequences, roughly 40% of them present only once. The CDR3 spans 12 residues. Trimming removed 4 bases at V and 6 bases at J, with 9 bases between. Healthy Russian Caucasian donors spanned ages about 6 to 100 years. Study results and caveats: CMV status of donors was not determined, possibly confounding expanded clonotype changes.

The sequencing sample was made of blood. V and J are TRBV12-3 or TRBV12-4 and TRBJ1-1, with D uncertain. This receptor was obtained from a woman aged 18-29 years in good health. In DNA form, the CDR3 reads TGTGCCAGCAGTTCTTTCGGGGCTGAAGCTTTCTTT. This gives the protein CASSSFGAEAFF.